The subject of this entry is one T cell receptor (beta chain). CDR1 is SEHNR, CDR2 FQNEAQ, per germline (reference sequence). V lost 5 bases and J 5 bases, leaving 16 bases between the germline ends. CDR3 length equals 14 residues. Before being deemed recovered, Cohort 3 donors had two negative PCRs, clearance, or symptom resolution. This record comes from a study of blood T cell repertoires in COVID-19. Data came from immunoSEQ multiplex PCR; TCRdb stores just in-frame clones and leaves some out. Here the sample spans 170,000 or so clones, around 87% being singletons. The chain joins TRBV7-9 to TRBJ2-7, with D tentatively TRBD1 (5 bases). The sample taken for sequencing was PBMCs or T cells enriched from blood (not recorded which). The receptor was derived from a woman aged 50 to 60 who had recovered from COVID-19. This chain's CDR3 is CASSTTSGFHEQYF. The DNA of the CDR3 is TGTGCCAGCAGCACCACCTCAGGGTTCCACGAGCAGTACTTC.